This T cell receptor (beta chain) was identified in a study of T cell responses to AZD1222 COVID-19 vaccine. Study-wide findings and caveats: Only five or six individuals given AZD1222 were seropositive at baseline. The study found vaccine-associated CD4 TCRs spanning spike, dominant at 160-218 and 743-854.

Trimming removed 0 bases from V and 12 bases from J, with 15 bases in between. The CDR3 has 13 amino acids. CDR1 and CDR2 from the germline V gene are KGHSH and LQKENI. To note about this clone: Its antigen is not identified.

Assay used: immunoSEQ multiplex PCR; TCRdb lists only in-frame clones, some missing. The sample has over 100,000 clones, 85% to 90% seen once; the top ten hold approximately 20%. The TCR comes from an adult in good health. This rearrangement joins TRBV18 to TRBJ2-7; maybe TRBD1 (6 bases). The sequencing here drew on peripheral blood, taken on day 0 of AZD1222 vaccination. CDR3 protein: CASSPPFGTFRYF. For the CDR3, the DNA is TGTGCCAGCTCACCACCTTTCGGGACATTTAGGTACTTC. Filled out from reference TRBV18 and TRBJ2-7, the complete variable domain reads NAGVMQNPRHLVRRRGQEARLRCSPMKGHSHVYWYRQLPEEGLKFMVYLQKENIIDESGMPKERFSAEFPKEGPSILRIQQVVRGDSAAYFCASSPPFGTFRYFGPGTRLTVT.